The 6 T cell receptor beta chains reported below all come from one sample, sequenced in a study of T-cell reconstitution after alpha-beta-depleted transplantation in children. A library of TCRbeta sequences, prepared with unique molecular identifiers, was generated. TCRdb reprocessed the PCR reads via MiXCR and lists one record per CDR3 protein. Among 530,000 or so distinct CDR3 sequences, approximately 30% were seen once, and the ten largest hold 35% to 40%. This material consisted of PBMCs, taken before TCRalphabeta/CD19-depleted stem cell transplant. These receptors all stem from a boy younger than two with Wiskott-Aldrich syndrome, due to receive a stem cell transplant.

The J gene is TRBJ2-1, the V gene TRBV5-1; D gene ambiguous. Trimming cost V 3 bases and J 7 bases, with 17 bases left between them. CDR3 size: 15 residues. The germline gives CDR1 SGHRS, CDR2 YFSETQ. The CDR3 loop is CASSYYLVDINEQFF. In nucleotides, the CDR3 is TGCGCCAGCAGCTACTACCTAGTAGATATTAATGAGCAGTTCTTC.

J is TRBJ1-5 and V is TRBV30; D is perhaps TRBD1 (5 bases). Germline-derived CDR1 and CDR2 are GTSNPN and SVGIG (reference sequence). Deletions cut 5 bases from V and 2 bases from J, with 16 bases between. This CDR3 has 15 residues. The CDR3 region has the DNA TGTGCCTGGGCCGGCAGGGCGGGTGGCAATCAGCCCCAGCATTTT. Translation gives CAWAGRAGGNQPQHF.

In this sample, this clonotype turned up a few times. V gene TRBV20-1 combines with J gene TRBJ1-4; no clear D gene. CDR1 and CDR2 (germline): DFQATT, SNEGSKA (reference sequence). The ends were cut back, 0 bases at V and 2 bases at J, with 7 bases in the middle. CDR3 length: 14 amino acids. The CDR3 here is CSARDYQTNEKLFF. The CDR3 DNA sequence: TGCAGTGCTAGAGATTACCAGACTAATGAAAAACTGTTTTTT.

This clonotype appeared a few times. The chain has TRBV12-3 or TRBV12-4 and TRBJ2-7; a weak D match, TRBD1 (5 bases). The CDR3 contains 14 residues. With 2 bases removed from V and 2 bases from J, the gap between germline ends came to 10 bases. The CDR3 here is CASSLRSGTYEQYF. The CDR3 nucleotides read TGTGCCAGCAGTTTACGGTCAGGGACCTACGAGCAGTACTTC.

This clonotype turned up a few times. This chain uses TRBV6-1 with TRBJ2-1; TRBD2 matches at 11 bases. There are 12 residues in the CDR3. Germline values: CDR1 MNHNS, CDR2 SASEGT. J was trimmed by 12 bases and V by 6 bases; bases with no gene match: 4. The CDR3 DNA sequence: TGTGCCAGCAGCCCCCTAGCGGGAGGGCAGTTCTTC. Protein sequence: CASSPLAGGQFF.

As DNA, the CDR3 is TGTGCCATCAGTGGGACAGGGGTATACACCGGGGAGCTGTTTTTT. It specifies CAISGTGVYTGELFF. The chain combines TRBV10-3 with TRBJ2-2; TRBD1 agrees at 9 bases. J gave up 3 bases and V 4 bases, and 3 bases lay outside the gene matches. This CDR3 has 15 residues. Looked up from germline, CDR1 is ENHRY and CDR2 is SYGVKD.